These 24 T cell receptor beta chains were sequenced from one sample in a study of neurological immune-mediated disorders. TCRdb ran MiXCR on the 5' RACE reads and lists one entry per CDR3 protein. The sample shows just over 95,000 distinct CDR3 sequences, roughly 3.5% of them seen only once. Sequenced: PBMCs. The receptors originated from a woman under 30 with multiple sclerosis.

This clonotype was counted at least ten times. This chain connects TRBV2 to TRBJ2-3; possibly TRBD1 or TRBD2 for D (5 bases each). V lost 4 bases, J lost 5 bases, and 13 bases lay in between. Germline lookup yields CDR1 SNHLY and CDR2 FYNNEI. The CDR3 runs 14 residues. The CDR3 sequence is CASSAQARGDTQYF. CDR3 in DNA: TGTGCCAGCAGTGCACAGGCGAGGGGAGATACGCAGTATTTT.

This clonotype was detected ten times or more. CDR3 nucleotides: TGTGCCAGCAGCGTAGCTAGTAACTCACAGTTGGGTTCCGTGGATGGCTACACCTTC. As protein: CASSVASNSQLGSVDGYTF. The chain carries TRBV9 and TRBJ1-2; D ambiguous. This CDR3 spans 19 amino acids. Germline CDR1 reads SGDLS; CDR2 reads YYNGEE. The V and J ends lost 0 bases and 6 bases respectively, with 27 bases between them.

This clonotype was found many times. This chain uses TRBV19 with TRBJ2-7; 9 bases fit TRBD2. The CDR3 runs to 16 residues. The germline gives CDR1 LNHDA, CDR2 SQIVND (reference sequence). Trimming cost V 2 bases and J 0 bases; bases outside gene matches: 5. The CDR3 here is CASSILAGSNSYEQYF. In nucleotides, the CDR3 is TGTGCCAGTAGTATACTAGCGGGATCGAACTCCTACGAGCAGTACTTC.

Many counts were recorded for this clonotype. The chain joins TRBV7-9 to TRBJ2-3; D remains unclear. Trimming shortened V by 1 base and J by 4 bases, and 9 bases separated the two germline ends. This CDR3 spans 14 amino acids. From germline, CDR1 is SEHNR and CDR2 FQNEAQ (reference sequence). The CDR3 sequence: CASSLGPPADTQYF. The CDR3 coding sequence is TGTGCCAGCAGCTTAGGGCCCCCCGCAGATACGCAGTATTTT.

Ten or more counts support this clonotype. The V call is TRBV6-2 or TRBV6-3, the J call TRBJ2-7; 8 positions agree with TRBD2. V dropped 6 bases and J dropped 6; count of bases not matched to a gene: 4. CDR3 length equals 12 residues. Germline CDR1 reads MNHEY; CDR2 reads SVGEGT. The CDR3 reads CASRRTSPEQYF. The CDR3 region has the DNA TGTGCCAGCAGACGGACTAGCCCCGAGCAGTACTTC.

This clonotype was found many times. This chain connects TRBV7-2 to TRBJ2-7; TRBD1 matches 10 bases. Germline V CDR1 and CDR2: SGHTA, FQGNSA. The V and J ends lost 7 bases and 0 bases, in that order; junction bases with no gene match: 6. The CDR3 totals 15 residues. CDR3 protein: CASTRGQGGSYEQYF. CDR3 nucleotide sequence: TGTGCCAGCACCAGAGGACAGGGGGGCTCCTACGAGCAGTACTTC.

This clonotype was recorded at least ten times. J is TRBJ2-1 and V is TRBV7-6; 11 nucleotides agree with TRBD2. The germline V gene has CDR1 SGHVS and CDR2 FNYEAQ. V gave up 5 bases and J gave up 5 bases; unmatched junction bases: 8. The length of the CDR3 is 16 residues. The CDR3 here is CASSLRLAGTDNEQFF. CDR3 bases: TGTGCCAGCAGCCTTAGACTAGCGGGGACGGACAATGAGCAGTTCTTC.

This clonotype has a count of ten or more. The chain has TRBV7-2 and TRBJ2-6, with 11 positions matching TRBD1. Germline V gene sequence: CDR1 SGHTA, CDR2 FQGNSA. With V trimmed by 5 bases and J by 1 base, 4 bases remained unmatched. CDR3 size: 17 residues. CDR3 loop: CASSRTGGSSGANVLTF. In nucleotides, the CDR3 is TGTGCCAGCAGCCGGACAGGGGGCTCGTCTGGGGCCAACGTCCTGACTTTC.

Written as DNA, the CDR3 is TGTGCCAGCAGCGTAGAAGGGACTAGCGGGATTCGTAGAGATACGCAGTATTTT. Translation: CASSVEGTSGIRRDTQYF. The chain is built from TRBV9 and TRBJ2-3; TRBD2 agrees at 13 bases. The CDR3 length is 18 residues. Germline CDR1 and CDR2: SGDLS and YYNGEE. V dropped 0 bases and J dropped 5; count of bases not matched to a gene: 9.

The table lists this clonotype with many counts. The gene calls are TRBV5-5 and TRBJ1-1; D is ambiguous. Trimming took 3 bases from V and 6 from J, leaving 15 bases between them. CDR1 is SGHKS and CDR2 is YYEKEE in the germline V gene (reference sequence). The CDR3 loop spans 14 amino acids. CDR3 protein: CASSSFALGAEAFF. The CDR3 DNA is TGTGCCAGCAGCTCATTTGCCTTAGGCGCTGAAGCTTTCTTT.

This clonotype was counted between two and nine times. CDR3 protein: CSALLVNEQFF. The CDR3 DNA reads TGCAGTGCTCTCCTAGTGAATGAGCAGTTCTTC. V gene TRBV20-1 combines with J gene TRBJ2-1, with D uncertain. The CDR3 runs 11 residues. Germline V CDR1 and CDR2: DFQATT, SNEGSKA (reference sequence). V dropped 5 bases and J dropped 7 bases, with 9 bases sitting between them.

Ten or more counts support this clonotype. The chain combines TRBV5-1 with TRBJ1-1; the D gene is possibly TRBD1 (5 bases). CDR1 is SGHRS and CDR2 is YFSETQ in the germline V gene. This CDR3 is built from 14 residues. Trimming removed 1 base at V and 2 bases at J, with 9 bases between. CDR3 loop: CASSLSGLNTEAFF. For the CDR3, the DNA is TGCGCCAGCAGCTTGTCGGGACTAAACACTGAAGCTTTCTTT. Full variable domain (rest looked up from reference TRBV5-1 and TRBJ1-1): KAGVTQTPRYLIKTRGQQVTLSCSPISGHRSVSWYQQTPGQGLQFLFEYFSETQRNKGNFPGRFSGRQFSNSRSEMNVSTLELGDSALYLCASSLSGLNTEAFFGQGTRLTVV.

Notes on this clonotype: The junction departs from germline at one end; a sequencing error may be responsible. This chain connects TRBV20-1 to TRBJ1-3, with D hard to call. This CDR3 is built from 14 residues. CDR1 is DFQATT, CDR2 SNEGSKA, per germline (reference sequence). CDR3 coding DNA: TGCAGTGCTAGTGCAGGAAACTCTGGAAAAACCATATATTTT. It yields the protein CSASAGNSGKTIYF.

This clonotype was found many times. V and J are TRBV20-1 and TRBJ2-7, with no clear D. V was pared by 3 bases and J by 7 bases, with 10 bases between. Germline V gives CDR1 DFQATT, CDR2 SNEGSKA (reference sequence). The CDR3 extends over 11 amino acids. The CDR3, as DNA: TGCAGTGCTAGGGAGATGGGGGAGCAGTACTTC. It specifies CSAREMGEQYF.

This clonotype has a count of ten or more. This chain joins TRBV3-1 and TRBJ2-7; no clear D gene. The CDR3 contains 13 residues. Trimming shortened V by 1 base and J by 8 bases, and 12 bases separated the two germline ends. The germline gives CDR1 LGHDT, CDR2 YNNKEL (reference sequence). In DNA form, the CDR3 reads TGTGCCAGCAGCCAAGGGATAAATAGAAAGCAGTACTTC. Protein product: CASSQGINRKQYF.

This clonotype was recorded many times. The chain is built from TRBV20-1 and TRBJ2-2; tentative D call: TRBD2 (5 bases). CDR3 length: 13 amino acids. Germline V CDR1 and CDR2: DFQATT, SNEGSKA (reference sequence). The ends were cut back, 1 base at V and 2 bases at J, with 5 bases in the middle. CDR3 in DNA: TGCAGTGCTAGAGCGGGAAACACCGGGGAGCTGTTTTTT. Protein sequence: CSARAGNTGELFF.

The rearrangement uses TRBV4-3 and TRBJ1-1, with TRBD1 matching over 7 bases. Per the germline V gene, CDR1 is LGHNA and CDR2 is YSLEER. This CDR3 spans 16 amino acids. The J segment lost 0 bases and the V segment lost 0 bases, leaving 4 bases of the junction unmatched. In DNA form, the CDR3 reads TGCGCCAGCAGCCAAGAACCACAGGGGTTGAACACTGAAGCTTTCTTT. Translating gives CASSQEPQGLNTEAFF.

In its sample, this clonotype was seen many times. V usage is TRBV29-1 and J usage is TRBJ2-7, with D tentatively TRBD2 (6 bases). The germline V gene encodes CDR1 SQVTM and CDR2 ANQGSEA. V lost 6 bases, J lost 4 bases, and 13 bases lay in between. This CDR3 region has 12 residues. The CDR3 nucleotides read TGCAGCGTCGCCTTGGGAGGTTACGAGCAGTACTTC. This gives the protein CSVALGGYEQYF.

Many counts were recorded for this clonotype. The chain couples TRBV7-2 to TRBJ2-5; a possible D gene is TRBD2 (6 bases). Germline V gene data show CDR1 as SGHTA and CDR2 as FQGNSA. Trimming took off 5 bases at V and 2 bases at J, with 18 bases between the two ends. The CDR3 has 16 residues. In DNA, the CDR3 is TGTGCCAGCAGCCTTGCCGGAGGGACCTCACAAGAGACCCAGTACTTC. This gives the protein CASSLAGGTSQETQYF.

This clonotype came up many times. V usage is TRBV5-5 and J usage is TRBJ2-3; D might be TRBD2 (5 bases). The germline V and J ends were trimmed by 1 base and 1 base, with 10 bases remaining between them. Germline CDR1 and CDR2: SGHKS and YYEKEE (reference sequence). This CDR3 spans 15 amino acids. CDR3 coding DNA: TGTGCCAGCAGCTTGTGGGGTAGCGGCACAGATACGCAGTATTTT. Its protein product is CASSLWGSGTDTQYF.

There are many counts of this clonotype. This rearrangement joins TRBV20-1 to TRBJ2-2; 7 nucleotides agree with TRBD2. Germline CDR1 reads DFQATT; CDR2 reads SNEGSKA (reference sequence). The CDR3 is 14 residues long. V lost 5 bases to trimming and J lost 5 bases; unmatched junction nucleotides: 8. CDR3 sequence (DNA): TGCAGTGCTCCCCAACCAGCGGGAACCGGGGAGCTGTTTTTT. Its translation is CSAPQPAGTGELFF.

This clonotype was counted ten times or more. The V and J genes are TRBV14 and TRBJ2-1, with 8 nucleotides matching TRBD2. The CDR3 length is 15 residues. Losses at the gene ends were 4 bases for V and 9 bases for J; bases not matched to a gene: 11. Germline values: CDR1 SGHDN, CDR2 FVKESK. The CDR3 here is CASSLIAGTSIEQFF. CDR3 sequence (DNA): TGTGCCAGCAGCCTGATAGCGGGGACTTCAATTGAGCAGTTCTTC.

This clonotype was seen repeatedly, ten times or more. The genes are TRBV5-5 and TRBJ1-3; D may be TRBD1 (6 bases). The CDR3 consists of 15 residues. The germline V gene encodes CDR1 SGHKS and CDR2 YYEKEE (reference sequence). Between the trimmed V and J ends, which lost 3 bases and 0 bases, there was a span of 10 bases. The CDR3 bases are TGTGCCAGCAGCTCAGGACAGTCCTCTGGAAACACCATATATTTT. Its protein product is CASSSGQSSGNTIYF.

Many counts were recorded for this clonotype. The chain links TRBV7-9 to TRBJ2-1; no reliable D call. CDR3 size: 16 residues. The germline CDR1 and CDR2 sequences are SEHNR and FQNEAQ (reference sequence). With 1 base removed from V and 1 base from J, the gap between germline ends came to 11 bases. CDR3: CASSLEVTGSYNEQFF. As DNA, the CDR3 is TGTGCCAGCAGCTTAGAAGTGACGGGTTCCTACAATGAGCAGTTCTTC.